This entry is about one TCR beta chain. Looked up from germline, CDR1 is LGHNA and CDR2 is YNFKEQ. The CDR3 extends over 15 amino acids. Trimming cost V 0 bases and J 7 bases, with 13 bases left between them. This entry comes from a study of blood T cell repertoires in COVID-19. Study background: Some COVID-19 samples were acute and others convalescent; all came from the United States, Italy and Spain. T cells, B-cell-depleted T cells, or PBMCs provided the cDNA or gDNA that served as material.

The assay was immunoSEQ multiplex PCR, and TCRdb's table has in-frame clones only and misses some. This table holds around 280,000 clones, roughly 87% found once. This clonotype was sampled from a woman between 45 and 60 years old who had recovered from COVID-19. The V and J genes are TRBV4-2 and TRBJ2-1; D remains ambiguous. Sequences were obtained from peripheral blood. The chain's CDR3 is CASSQDLNSNNEQFF. The CDR3 DNA reads TGTGCCAGCAGCCAAGATCTTAATAGTAATAATGAGCAGTTCTTC.